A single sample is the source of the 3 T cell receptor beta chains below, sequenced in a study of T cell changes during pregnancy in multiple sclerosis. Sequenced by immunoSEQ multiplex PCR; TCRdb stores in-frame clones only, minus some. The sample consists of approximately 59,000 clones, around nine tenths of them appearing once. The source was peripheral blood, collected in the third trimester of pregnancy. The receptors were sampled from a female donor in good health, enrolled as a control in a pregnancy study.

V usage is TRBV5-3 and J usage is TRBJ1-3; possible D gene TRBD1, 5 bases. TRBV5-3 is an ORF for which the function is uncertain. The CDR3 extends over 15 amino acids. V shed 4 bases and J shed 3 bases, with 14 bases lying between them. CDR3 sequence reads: CARSRPVGGGNTIYF. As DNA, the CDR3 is TGTGCCAGAAGCCGTCCCGTCGGGGGTGGAAACACCATATATTTT.

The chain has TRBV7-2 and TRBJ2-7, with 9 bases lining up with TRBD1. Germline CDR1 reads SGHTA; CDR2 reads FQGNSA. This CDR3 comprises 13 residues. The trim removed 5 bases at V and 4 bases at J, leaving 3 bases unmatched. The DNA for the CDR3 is TGTGCCAGCAGCCGTGGGACAGGGTACGAGCAGTACTTC. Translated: CASSRGTGYEQYF.

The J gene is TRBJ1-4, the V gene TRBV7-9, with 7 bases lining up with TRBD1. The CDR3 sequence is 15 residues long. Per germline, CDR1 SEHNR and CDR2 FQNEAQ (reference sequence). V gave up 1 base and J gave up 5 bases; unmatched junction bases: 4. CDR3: CASSLDGTVNEKLFF. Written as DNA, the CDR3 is TGTGCCAGCAGCTTAGACGGGACAGTCAATGAAAAACTGTTTTTT.